The 9 T cell receptor beta chains presented below share a single source sample, sequenced in a study of a mutant IDH1 vaccine in newly diagnosed glioma. Repertoires were generated with immunoSEQ multiplex PCR, while TCRdb's copy carries only in-frame clones and drops some. Among some 38,000 clones listed, about 78% were seen once. Time point: baseline, week 1 (first vaccination visit). Noted treatment: pre-vaccination baseline after standard-of-care therapy. This specimen consisted of PBMCs, obtained from a glioma patient treated with radiotherapy, temozolomide or both. These receptors were collected from a man aged 35-49 years with glioma. Some clones in this sample may be carry-over from other donors' samples.

The chain has TRBV29-1 and TRBJ1-2; TRBD1 matches 7 bases. Trimming removed 0 bases from V and 6 bases from J; junction bases left unmatched: 4. CDR1 is SQVTM and CDR2 is ANQGSEA in the germline V gene. This CDR3 spans 13 amino acids. CDR3: CSVEEGQLDGYTF. The CDR3 bases are TGCAGCGTTGAAGAGGGACAGCTAGATGGCTACACCTTC.

This clone has a single count. CDR3 coding DNA: TGTGCCAGCAGCCAACAGGGGAGGGAAAAACTGTTTTTT. Encoded protein: CASSQQGREKLFF. The chain carries TRBV7-9 and TRBJ1-4; 7 nucleotides line up with TRBD1. Losses at the gene ends were 5 bases for V and 8 bases for J; bases not matched to a gene: 5. The CDR3 spans 13 residues. Germline-derived CDR1 and CDR2 are SEHNR and FQNEAQ (reference sequence).

The genes are TRBV29-1 and TRBJ1-4; D gene unclear. From germline, CDR1 is SQVTM and CDR2 ANQGSEA. V shed 4 bases and J shed 4 bases, with 7 bases lying between them. This CDR3 spans 12 amino acids. CDR3 region: CSVGPNNEKLFF. CDR3 coding DNA: TGCAGCGTTGGGCCGAATAATGAAAAACTGTTTTTT.

The V and J genes are TRBV6-5 and TRBJ1-1; D gene ambiguous. The CDR3 contains 13 residues. Trimming removed 7 bases from V and 9 bases from J, with 18 bases in between. CDR1 and CDR2 (germline): MNHEY, SVGAGI. CDR3 region: CASKVGLQRQAFF. The CDR3 coding sequence is TGTGCCAGCAAGGTGGGCCTCCAGCGGCAAGCTTTCTTT.

The chain is built from TRBV19 and TRBJ1-5; the match to TRBD1 covers 8 bases. This CDR3 region has 14 residues. J lost 6 bases, V lost 6 bases, and 7 bases had no gene match. Germline V gene sequence: CDR1 LNHDA, CDR2 SQIVND (reference sequence). The CDR3 is CASSAGQGGQPQHF. CDR3 sequence (DNA): TGTGCCAGTAGCGCCGGACAGGGAGGTCAGCCCCAGCATTTT.

This chain connects TRBV19 to TRBJ2-7, with D unclear. The germline gives CDR1 LNHDA, CDR2 SQIVND (reference sequence). Trimming pared 8 bases from V and 3 bases from J, leaving 20 bases between. The CDR3 loop spans 15 amino acids. The CDR3: CASAEKADFLYEQYF. In DNA, the CDR3 is TGTGCCAGTGCGGAAAAGGCGGATTTTCTCTACGAGCAGTACTTC.

This clone was detected only a few times. The V call is TRBV14, the J call TRBJ2-1; D is ambiguous. V was cut by 5 bases and J by 5 bases, with 10 bases left in between. Germline V gives CDR1 SGHDN, CDR2 FVKESK. The CDR3 runs to 13 residues. The CDR3 region is CASSVGPNNEQFF. CDR3 DNA: TGTGCCAGCAGCGTCGGACCTAACAATGAGCAGTTCTTC.

This chain uses TRBV29-1 with TRBJ2-1; no clear D gene. The V end was cut by 4 bases, the J end by 0 bases, with 10 bases between. Germline V lookup: CDR1 SQVTM, CDR2 ANQGSEA. CDR3 size: 14 residues. The CDR3 spells CSVAQSFSYNEQFF. The CDR3 DNA follows: TGCAGCGTTGCACAGAGCTTCTCCTACAATGAGCAGTTCTTC.

The J gene is TRBJ1-2, the V gene TRBV6-5, with a possible D match to TRBD1 (5 bases). This CDR3 comprises 12 residues. Germline loops: CDR1 MNHEY, CDR2 SVGAGI. The V and J ends lost 5 bases and 5 bases respectively, with 9 bases between them. CDR3 amino acids: CASSLGGYGYTF. CDR3 bases: TGTGCCAGCAGTCTCGGGGGGTATGGCTACACCTTC.